A selection of T cell receptor beta chains follows, all from one sample in a study of cytomegalovirus exposure and HLA in healthy donors. Only in-frame clones appear in the TCRdb table, and some are missing; sequencing was by immunoSEQ multiplex PCR. In total, the table holds roughly 100,000 clones. Material: PBMCs. The receptors come from a man aged 35 to 55 in good health and CMV-seronegative. Both conserved end residues are part of each CDR3. The order of the fields is V gene, J gene, D gene, CDR3 DNA, CDR3 protein. D genes are given only for firm matches.

TRBV7-2	TRBJ2-7	TRBD1	TGTGCCAGCAGCGAGGACAGGGACAACTCCTACGAGCAGTACTTC	CASSEDRDNSYEQYF
TRBV7-8	TRBJ1-2	-	TGTGCCAGCAGCTCGAAAGACAGCTATGGCTACACCTTC	CASSSKDSYGYTF
TRBV9	TRBJ2-7	TRBD1	TGTGCCAGCAGCCCCCGGGACAGCCTCTCCTACGAGCAGTACTTC	CASSPRDSLSYEQYF
TRBV30	TRBJ2-5	TRBD2	TGTGCCTGGAGTTCCTACACGGGCGGGAGGGCAAGGGAGACCCAGTACTTC	CAWSSYTGGRARETQYF
TRBV2	TRBJ2-7	TRBD1	TGTGCCAGCAGGGGAACTATAGGGACAGGGCGCCCCCCCGAGCAGTACTTC	CASRGTIGTGRPPEQYF
TRBV19	TRBJ2-1	TRBD1	TGTGCCAGTAGTATAGTAGATATGAGGGGGCGCAAGTTCTTC	CASSIVDMRGRKFF
TRBV19	TRBJ2-1	TRBD1	TGTGCCAGTAGTTCTTTCGGACAGGGCAATTACAATGAGCAGTTCTTC	CASSSFGQGNYNEQFF
TRBV7-2	TRBJ1-2	-	TGTGCCAGCAGCTTAGTAGATCGAGGCGGCTACACCTTC	CASSLVDRGGYTF
TRBV7-9	TRBJ1-5	-	TGTGCCAGCAGCTTAGGAACAGTCCGCAATCAGCCCCAGCATTTT	CASSLGTVRNQPQHF
TRBV5-8	TRBJ1-4	-	TGTGCCAGCAGCAAGGCGACAACGGTTAATGAAAGACTGTTTTTT	CASSKATTVNERLFF
TRBV19	TRBJ2-2	TRBD2	TGTGCCAGTAGTATCCTAGCGGGGTTAATGGGCTCCGGGGAGCTGTTTTTT	CASSILAGLMGSGELFF
TRBV5-4	TRBJ2-2	-	TGTGCCAGCAGCAGGCAAGCGATAAACACCGGGGAGCTGTTTTTT	CASSRQAINTGELFF
TRBV9	TRBJ1-6	TRBD1	TGTGCCAGCACCCCCGGGACAGTTGATAATTCACCCCTCCACTTT	CASTPGTVDNSPLHF
TRBV5-1	TRBJ2-7	-	TGCGCCAGCAGCTTGTATAGGGGCGCTCCCTACGAGCAGTACTTC	CASSLYRGAPYEQYF
TRBV19	TRBJ1-2	TRBD1	TGTGCCAGTAGTATACAAGGGACAGTAAACTATGGCTACACCTTC	CASSIQGTVNYGYTF
TRBV28	TRBJ2-6	-	TGTGCCAGCAGTTTGGACACCCCCTCTGGGGCCAACGTCCTGACTTTC	CASSLDTPSGANVLTF
TRBV18	TRBJ2-5	-	TGTGCCAGCTCACCCCCCGGAGAGACCCAGTACTTC	CASSPPGETQYF
TRBV7-2	TRBJ1-1	-	TGTGCCAGCAACTATTACAGTAGAGGGCGGTACACTGAAGCTTTCTTT	CASNYYSRGRYTEAFF
TRBV28	TRBJ2-7	TRBD1	TGTGCCAGCTCTTTCTGGGGACAGGGTAGACTTCGCACCTACGAGCAGTACTTC	CASSFWGQGRLRTYEQYF
TRBV6-5	TRBJ1-1	-	TGTGCCAGCAGCCTACAGCCGGGGTACACTGAAGCTTTCTTT	CASSLQPGYTEAFF
TRBV9	TRBJ2-7	TRBD2	TGTGCCAGCAGCGGGGGAGGGTGGAGCGGGGGCGAGCAGTACTTC	CASSGGGWSGGEQYF
TRBV19	TRBJ1-4	TRBD1	TGTGCCAGTAGTTCTATCACAGGGGGCGCAGAAAAACTGTTTTTT	CASSSITGGAEKLFF
TRBV10-3	TRBJ2-1	-	TGTGCCATCAGTGAGCCGAGGGAAACCTACAATGAGCAGTTCTTC	CAISEPRETYNEQFF
TRBV12-5	TRBJ2-1	-	TGTGCTAGTGGTTTTAGCGGCGCCTACAATGAGCAGTTCTTC	CASGFSGAYNEQFF
TRBV5-1	TRBJ2-5	TRBD2	TGCGCCAGCAGCTCCGGCGTAGCGGGGCAAGAGACCCAGTACTTC	CASSSGVAGQETQYF
TRBV4-2	TRBJ1-3	-	TGTGCCAGCAGTTTAGGAAACACCATATATTTT	CASSLGNTIYF
TRBV27	TRBJ2-3	TRBD2	TGTGCCAGCAGTTTTAGCGGGAGTGTCACAGATACGCAGTATTTT	CASSFSGSVTDTQYF
TRBV10-2	TRBJ1-2	TRBD1	TGCGCCAGCAGTACAGGGGACTATGGCTACACCTTC	CASSTGDYGYTF
TRBV2	TRBJ2-1	TRBD2	TGTGCCAGCAGACTAGCGTACAATGAGCAGTTCTTC	CASRLAYNEQFF
TRBV11-3	TRBJ1-1	-	TGTGCCAGCAGCCCCGGGAGGGGGTTGAACACTGAAGCTTTCTTT	CASSPGRGLNTEAFF
TRBV29-1	TRBJ2-7	TRBD1	TGCAGCGTGGTAATCGGGACAGAACCCTACGAGCAGTACTTC	CSVVIGTEPYEQYF
TRBV5-1	TRBJ2-1	-	TGCGCCAGCAGCTTTAGCGGAGCCTCCTACAATGAGCAGTTCTTC	CASSFSGASYNEQFF
TRBV2	TRBJ2-4	TRBD2	TGTGCCAGCAAGTTGGGGGGGTTTGCCAAAAACATTCAGTACTTC	CASKLGGFAKNIQYF
TRBV27	TRBJ1-2	-	TGTGCCAGCAGTTTATCTAGGACAGCTTATGGCTACACCTTC	CASSLSRTAYGYTF
TRBV4-1	TRBJ1-6	-	TGCGCCAGCAGCCAAGACATAGCGACGGAGGGATCACCCCTCCACTTT	CASSQDIATEGSPLHF
TRBV9	TRBJ2-1	TRBD1	TGTGCCAGCAGCGAGAAGCCCGGGACAGCCTTTTACAATGAGCAGTTCTTC	CASSEKPGTAFYNEQFF
TRBV29-1	TRBJ1-2	TRBD1	TGCAGCGTTGAGGGGACAGACTATGGCTACACCTTC	CSVEGTDYGYTF
TRBV9	TRBJ1-2	-	TGTGCCAGCAGCGGGGGGGTCCCTATCGGGGGCTACACCTTC	CASSGGVPIGGYTF
TRBV28	TRBJ2-2	-	TGTGCCAGCAGCTCCACCGGGAGAGCCGGGGAGCTGTTTTTT	CASSSTGRAGELFF
TRBV11-3	TRBJ2-1	TRBD2	TGTGCCAGCAGCTTACGGCGGGAGAGCTCCTACAATGAGCAGTTCTTC	CASSLRRESSYNEQFF
TRBV2	TRBJ2-2	-	TGTGCCAGCAGTGAGGGCCCCGGGGAGCTGTTTTTT	CASSEGPGELFF
TRBV28	TRBJ1-1	-	TGTGCCAGCAGTTTAGGCCGATACACTGAAGCTTTCTTT	CASSLGRYTEAFF
TRBV25-1	TRBJ1-1	-	TGTGCCAGCAGTGGAGTGAACACTGAAGCTTTCTTT	CASSGVNTEAFF
TRBV27	TRBJ2-3	-	TGTGCCAGCTCAAACCCCACTGAGCGCACAGATACGCAGTATTTT	CASSNPTERTDTQYF
TRBV18	TRBJ2-1	TRBD1	TGTGCCAGCTCACCATCTGCTGCGGGACAGGGGGTCTACAATGAGCAGTTCTTC	CASSPSAAGQGVYNEQFF
TRBV6-5	TRBJ1-4	-	TGTGCCAGCGCGAGAGCAACTAATGAAAAACTGTTTTTT	CASARATNEKLFF
TRBV7-8	TRBJ1-2	TRBD1	TGTGCCAGCAGCTTCGACAGGGGCGTATTAGGGACCTTC	CASSFDRGVLGTF
TRBV6-1	TRBJ1-3	TRBD1	TGTGCCAGTCAACAGGGGTCGGGCGGAAACACCATATATTTT	CASQQGSGGNTIYF
TRBV19	TRBJ2-1	TRBD1	TGTGCCAGTAGTATAAGGACAGGGCGGCAGTTCTTC	CASSIRTGRQFF
TRBV5-1	TRBJ1-1	-	TGCGCCAGCAGCTTGGCCTTGGCAAGGAACACTGAAGCTTTCTTT	CASSLALARNTEAFF
TRBV6-1	TRBJ2-6	-	TGTGCCAGCAGGGAACAACCCCTCGGGGGGGCCAACGTCCTGACTTTC	CASREQPLGGANVLTF
TRBV5-1	TRBJ2-2	TRBD2	TGCGCCAGCAGCTTAGTAGCGGGGGGAAACACCGGGGAGCTGTTTTTT	CASSLVAGGNTGELFF
TRBV5-6	TRBJ2-7	TRBD2	TGTGCCAGCAGCTTGCTGGTTAGCGGGAGGGGCGAGCAGTACTTC	CASSLLVSGRGEQYF
TRBV2	TRBJ2-7	-	TGTGCCAGCAGTGGACTCTCCGAGCAGTACTTC	CASSGLSEQYF
TRBV7-2	TRBJ1-2	-	TGTGCCAGCAGCTCCCGGGAGGGGCTCTTATATGGCTACACCTTC	CASSSREGLLYGYTF
TRBV5-6	TRBJ1-1	-	TGTGCCAGCAGCCTCTACAGGGTCGGGAACACTGAAGCTTTCTTT	CASSLYRVGNTEAFF
TRBV4-3	TRBJ2-6	-	TGCGCCAGCAGCCGCAGGGGAACCAACGTCCTGACTTTC	CASSRRGTNVLTF